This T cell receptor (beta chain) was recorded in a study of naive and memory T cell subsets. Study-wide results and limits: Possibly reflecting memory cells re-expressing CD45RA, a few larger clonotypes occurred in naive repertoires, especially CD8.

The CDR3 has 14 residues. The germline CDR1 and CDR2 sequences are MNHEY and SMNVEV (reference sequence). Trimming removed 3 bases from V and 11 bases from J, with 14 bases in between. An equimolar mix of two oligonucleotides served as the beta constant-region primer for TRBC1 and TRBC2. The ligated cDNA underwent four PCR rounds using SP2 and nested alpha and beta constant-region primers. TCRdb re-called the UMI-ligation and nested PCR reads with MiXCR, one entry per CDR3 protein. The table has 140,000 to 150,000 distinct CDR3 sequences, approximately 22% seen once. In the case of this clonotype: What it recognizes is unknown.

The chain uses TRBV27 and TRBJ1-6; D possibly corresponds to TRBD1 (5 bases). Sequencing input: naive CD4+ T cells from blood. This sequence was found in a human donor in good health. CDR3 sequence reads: CASSFGQGIPPLHF. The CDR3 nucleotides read TGTGCCAGCAGTTTCGGGCAGGGAATTCCACCCCTCCACTTT.